The clone carrying this T cell receptor beta chain was detected only a few times. Germline V gene sequence: CDR1 ENHRY, CDR2 SYGVKD. The germline V and J ends were trimmed by 4 bases and 5 bases, with 12 bases remaining between them. The CDR3 length is 14 residues. TCRdb reanalysed the 5' RACE reads using MiXCR and keeps one entry per CDR3 protein. The data show 300,000 to 400,000 distinct CDR3 sequences, about 12% seen once. The data were taken from a study of T cells after yellow fever vaccination. V gene TRBV10-3 combines with J gene TRBJ2-1, with TRBD1 as a possible D gene (6 bases). Sequenced material: CD4+ T cells sorted from PBMCs, taken 15 days after the yellow fever booster vaccination. The sequence derives from a young man who received the YFV17D yellow fever vaccine. CDR3 region: CAISGRDTHNEQFF. The CDR3 DNA follows: TGTGCCATCAGTGGTCGGGACACGCACAATGAGCAGTTCTTC.